The 14 T cell receptor beta chains below were found in one sample sequenced in a study of CD8 T cells in Susac syndrome. When the RNA was reverse transcribed, random hexamers were used with an input of roughly 0.45 to 1 ug. TCRdb re-derived calls from the immunoSEQ multiplex PCR reads in MiXCR, one entry per CDR3 protein. Of about 83,000 distinct CDR3 sequences listed, roughly 95% were seen once; the top ten hold about 0.41%. Input material: CD8+ T cells from PBMCs. The receptors shown here come from a human donor with Susac syndrome.

The rearrangement links TRBV20-1 to TRBJ2-3, with D possibly TRBD2 on 6 matching bases. Germline loops: CDR1 DFQATT, CDR2 SNEGSKA (reference sequence). Deletions cut 4 bases from V and 4 bases from J, with 21 bases between. This CDR3 is built from 16 residues. The CDR3, as DNA: TGCAGTGCTACCCGCTGGGAGGTGCTTTCTGCAGATACGCAGTATTTT. Its translation is CSATRWEVLSADTQYF.

The chain uses TRBV27 and TRBJ2-7; D may match TRBD1 or TRBD2 (5 bases each). CDR3 length equals 13 residues. Trimming stripped 4 bases from V and 3 bases from J, with 10 bases between. CDR1 is MNHEY, CDR2 SMNVEV, per germline (reference sequence). CDR3 sequence reads: CASSSGRFYEQYV. The CDR3 nucleotides are TGTGCCAGCAGTTCGGGACGCTTCTACGAGCAGTACGTC.

For the CDR3, the DNA is TGTGCCAGCAGCCAAGACCCCGAGCCTGACGTGAGCTCTGGAAACACCATATATTTT. Its protein product is CASSQDPEPDVSSGNTIYF. The chain recombines TRBV3-1 with TRBJ1-3; D is unresolved. V lost 0 bases, J lost 0 bases, and 18 bases lay in between. Germline V gives CDR1 LGHDT, CDR2 YNNKEL (reference sequence). The CDR3 has 19 residues.

V gene TRBV28 combines with J gene TRBJ2-7; a possible D gene is TRBD2 (5 bases). V was clipped by 10 bases and J by 2 bases, with 12 bases between them. Looked up from germline, CDR1 is MDHEN and CDR2 is SYDVKM. The CDR3 contains 12 residues. CDR3 coding DNA: TGTGCCACCCAAGAGGGCACCTACGAGCAGTACTTC. Its protein is CATQEGTYEQYF.

V is TRBV7-9 and J is TRBJ2-5; 9 bases fit TRBD1. The CDR3 covers 15 residues. Germline trimming cut 5 bases from V and 5 bases from J; bases unmatched to any gene: 9. Germline-derived CDR1 and CDR2 are SEHNR and FQNEAQ (reference sequence). DNA for the CDR3: TGTGCCAGCAGCCCCCCGGGACAGGGAGGTGAGACCCAGTACTTC. It codes for CASSPPGQGGETQYF.

V and J are TRBV7-2 and TRBJ1-4; 8 nucleotides line up with TRBD1. The CDR3 consists of 16 residues. Germline V gene sequence: CDR1 SGHTA, CDR2 FQGNSA. After removal of 2 bases from V and 8 bases from J, the junction contained 10 bases not matched to a gene. The CDR3 region has the DNA TGTGCCAGCAGCTTATGGCAGGGGGCTGTTGGCGAAAAACTGTTTTTT. This encodes CASSLWQGAVGEKLFF.

The genes are TRBV4-2 and TRBJ2-5; 9 positions match TRBD2. The germline V gene encodes CDR1 LGHNA and CDR2 YNFKEQ. The J segment lost 1 base and the V segment lost 0 bases, leaving 0 bases of the junction unmatched. CDR3 length: 15 amino acids. The CDR3 nucleotides are TGTGCCAGCAGCCAAGAGCGGGGGGGCCAAGAGACCCAGTACTTC. This encodes CASSQERGGQETQYF.

The chain has TRBV7-9 and TRBJ2-7, with D perhaps assigned TRBD1 or TRBD2 (5 bases each). The CDR3 is 13 residues long. Germline V gives CDR1 SEHNR, CDR2 FQNEAQ (reference sequence). V lost 5 bases and J 6 bases, leaving 14 bases between the germline ends. CDR3 amino acids: CASSPRDGREQYF. The CDR3 DNA sequence: TGTGCCAGCAGCCCCCGGGACGGCCGCGAGCAGTACTTC.

Only one count was recorded for this clonotype. The chain carries TRBV20-1 and TRBJ2-1, with TRBD2 matching over 14 bases. Germline CDR1 is DFQATT and CDR2 is SNEGSKA (reference sequence). The CDR3 is 15 residues long. The V and J ends lost 3 bases and 8 bases, in that order; junction bases with no gene match: 6. CDR3 sequence: CSASSGTSGSHEQFF. CDR3 DNA sequence: TGCAGTGCTAGTTCGGGGACTAGCGGGAGTCATGAGCAGTTCTTC.

The DNA of the CDR3 is TGTGCCAGCAGTCCAGGGTACAGGGGCACAGATACGCAGTATTTT. It yields the protein CASSPGYRGTDTQYF. The chain recombines TRBV7-8 with TRBJ2-3, with a tentative D call TRBD1 (6 bases). CDR3 size: 15 residues. Germline CDR1 is SGHVS and CDR2 is FQNEAQ. V was pared by 6 bases and J by 1 base, with 14 bases between. Based on the CDR3 plus reference TRBV7-8 and TRBJ2-3, the full variable domain is GAGVSQSPRYKVAKRGQDVALRCDPISGHVSLFWYQQALGQGPEFLTYFQNEAQLDKSGLPSDRFFAERPEGSVSTLKIQRTQQEDSAVYLCASSPGYRGTDTQYFGPGTRLTVL.

This sequence joins TRBV29-1 and TRBJ1-3, with D possibly matching TRBD1 (6 bases). The CDR3 spans 16 residues. Germline CDR1 SQVTM, CDR2 ANQGSEA. Trimming shortened V by 0 bases and J by 0 bases, and 12 bases separated the two germline ends. Here the CDR3 reads CSVEDPQGNSGNTIYF. As DNA, the CDR3 is TGCAGCGTTGAAGATCCTCAGGGGAACTCTGGAAACACCATATATTTT.

The chain employs TRBV29-1 and TRBJ1-4, with D tentatively TRBD1 (6 bases). CDR1 is SQVTM and CDR2 is ANQGSEA in the germline V gene. The CDR3 has 17 residues. Trimming pared 7 bases from V and 2 bases from J, leaving 23 bases between. The DNA of the CDR3 is TGCAGCGACCACCACACAGGGTTTATCATCACTAATGAAAAACTGTTTTTT. Translated, it gives CSDHHTGFIITNEKLFF. Together with reference TRBV29-1 and TRBJ1-4, the CDR3 gives the full variable domain: SAVISQKPSRDICQRGTSLTIQCQVDSQVTMMFWYRQQPGQSLTLIATANQGSEATYESGFVIDKFPISRPNLTFSTLTVSNMSPEDSSIYLCSDHHTGFIITNEKLFFGSGTQLSVL.

The chain couples TRBV29-1 to TRBJ1-1, with TRBD1 identical over 9 bases. Per the germline V gene, CDR1 is SQVTM and CDR2 is ANQGSEA. The CDR3 sequence is 12 residues long. Losses at the gene ends were 7 bases for V and 9 bases for J; bases not matched to a gene: 9. The CDR3 sequence is CSAGQGRDKAFF. For the CDR3, the DNA is TGCAGCGCTGGACAGGGGCGAGATAAAGCTTTCTTT. Full variable domain (outside the CDR3, taken from reference TRBV29-1 and TRBJ1-1): SAVISQKPSRDICQRGTSLTIQCQVDSQVTMMFWYRQQPGQSLTLIATANQGSEATYESGFVIDKFPISRPNLTFSTLTVSNMSPEDSSIYLCSAGQGRDKAFFGQGTRLTVV.

This chain connects TRBV20-1 to TRBJ2-7; 8 bases fit TRBD2. V shed 3 bases, J shed 6 bases, and the junction held 10 bases outside the gene matches. Germline loops: CDR1 DFQATT, CDR2 SNEGSKA (reference sequence). There are 14 residues in the CDR3. The CDR3 bases are TGCAGTGCTAGGAAGCGAGCGGGAGTCGGCGAGCAGTACTTC. Translating gives CSARKRAGVGEQYF.